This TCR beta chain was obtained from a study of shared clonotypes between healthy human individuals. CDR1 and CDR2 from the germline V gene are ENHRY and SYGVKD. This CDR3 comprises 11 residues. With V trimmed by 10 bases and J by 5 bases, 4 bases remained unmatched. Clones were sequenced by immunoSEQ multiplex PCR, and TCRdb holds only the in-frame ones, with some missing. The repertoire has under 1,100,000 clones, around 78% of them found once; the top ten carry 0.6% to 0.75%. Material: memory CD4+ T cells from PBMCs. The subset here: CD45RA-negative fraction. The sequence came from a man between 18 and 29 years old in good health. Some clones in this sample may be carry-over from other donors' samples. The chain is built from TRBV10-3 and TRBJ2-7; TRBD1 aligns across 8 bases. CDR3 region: CATMTGDEQYF. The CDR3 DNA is TGTGCCACAATGACAGGGGACGAGCAGTACTTC.